A selection of T cell receptor beta chains follows, all from one sample in a study of T cells in Graves' hyperthyroidism and ophthalmopathy. TCRdb reprocessed the multiplex PCR reads via MiXCR and lists one record per CDR3 protein. Of fewer than 650,000 distinct CDR3 sequences listed, around 14% are singletons. Sample: blood. The receptor source for this set is a woman in her late teens or twenties with Graves' ophthalmopathy. CDR3s include the opening cysteine and the closing phenylalanine or tryptophan. Size is omitted from some rows. Given values are once, few, many or a class for expanded clones.

cdr3_aa: CASTLREMTGELFF; v_call: TRBV2; j_call: TRBJ2-2; clone_size: few
cdr3_aa: CASSRPSGGGQYF; v_call: TRBV28; j_call: TRBJ2-3; clone_size: -
cdr3_aa: CASSQDVARQETQYF; v_call: TRBV4-1; j_call: TRBJ2-5; clone_size: few
cdr3_aa: CASSPPRLVEPQHF; v_call: TRBV28; j_call: TRBJ1-5; clone_size: many
cdr3_aa: CAWGTETYEQYF; v_call: TRBV30; j_call: TRBJ2-7; clone_size: many
cdr3_aa: CASSLGGMGRSEQFF; v_call: TRBV7-9; j_call: TRBJ2-1; clone_size: many
cdr3_aa: CASSPGTGSREKLFF; v_call: TRBV9; j_call: TRBJ1-4; clone_size: few
cdr3_aa: CASSFAGLTDTQYF; v_call: TRBV28; j_call: TRBJ2-3; clone_size: many
cdr3_aa: CASSPSTGGGETQYF; v_call: TRBV7-2; j_call: TRBJ2-5; clone_size: many
cdr3_aa: CAWSMGSPLHF; v_call: TRBV30; j_call: TRBJ1-6; clone_size: many
cdr3_aa: CASSYWTAGANVLTF; v_call: TRBV6-2/TRBV6-3; j_call: TRBJ2-6; clone_size: -
cdr3_aa: CTSSLGSDRRDNGYTF; v_call: TRBV4-1; j_call: TRBJ1-2; clone_size: -
cdr3_aa: CASSYSRLAGSGQYF; v_call: TRBV6-6; j_call: TRBJ2-7; clone_size: -
cdr3_aa: CSVSYLVTNEKLFF; v_call: TRBV29-1; j_call: TRBJ1-4; clone_size: -
cdr3_aa: CASARTGDPEQFF; v_call: TRBV25-1; j_call: TRBJ2-1; clone_size: -
cdr3_aa: CASTHGHSLGNQPQHF; v_call: TRBV6-1; j_call: TRBJ1-5; clone_size: many
cdr3_aa: CASSLRSGYTF; v_call: TRBV9; j_call: TRBJ1-2; clone_size: many
cdr3_aa: CAWSRDSPYGYTF; v_call: TRBV30; j_call: TRBJ1-2; clone_size: few
cdr3_aa: CASSGQGTKNIQYF; v_call: TRBV6-5; j_call: TRBJ2-4; clone_size: -
cdr3_aa: CASSYPGASGSFYEQYF; v_call: TRBV6-5; j_call: TRBJ2-7; clone_size: many
cdr3_aa: CASSSPGHSYEQYF; v_call: TRBV7-2; j_call: TRBJ2-7; clone_size: many